The entry that follows covers one TCR beta chain sequence. Its antigen is as yet unknown. The diagnosis combined clinical symptoms, thyroxine, TRAb, thyroid ultrasound and orbital computed tomography scans. Amplification targeted the TCR beta CDR3 regions, with RNA transcripts as the source material. HTBI primers primed a first-round RT-PCR, and a second-round multiplex PCR followed. MiXCR was run by TCRdb on the multiplex PCR reads, yielding one entry per CDR3 protein. The data contain about 400,000 distinct CDR3 sequences, under 25% of them singletons. This CDR3 has 15 residues. V lost 3 bases to trimming and J lost 0 bases; unmatched junction nucleotides: 2. CDR1 MNHEY and CDR2 SMNVEV come from the germline V gene (reference sequence). The data belong to a study of Graves' ophthalmopathy and Graves' hyperthyroidism. Study results and caveats: For separating ophthalmopathy from stable hyperthyroidism, a 13-signature model gave under 90% sensitivity and around 76% specificity. Most expanded thyroid clonotypes above 0.001 frequency also appeared in blood.

The V call is TRBV27, the J call TRBJ2-1; 7 nucleotides agree with TRBD2. This receptor was identified in a woman aged 18-35 years with stable Graves' hyperthyroidism. The source material was peripheral blood. The CDR3 here is CASSFQRDSYNEQFF. In DNA, the CDR3 is TGTGCCAGCAGTTTTCAGCGGGACTCCTACAATGAGCAGTTCTTC.